The present entry profiles one TCR beta chain with its context. Its antigen remains unidentified. These data belong to a study of cytomegalovirus exposure and HLA in healthy donors. Across the study: A preliminary data release comprised tens of millions of unique TCRs obtained from HLA-typed donors.

Study observations and caveats: Donors were assumed by presence/absence analyses to have roughly uniform sequencing depth. In an earlier analysis, most TCR beta V segments were productive about 87% or about 30% of the time. Per a later analysis, 15,000 to 20,000 TCR beta sequences showed association with HLA alleles at 0.05 false discovery rate.

The germline V gene encodes CDR1 MGHDK and CDR2 SYGVNS. This CDR3 comprises 11 residues. The V end lost 6 bases, the J end lost 8 bases, and 9 bases lay between the germline ends. Use of 60 Vbeta and 13 Jbeta primers characterized the PCR. Sequencing was performed with immunoSEQ multiplex PCR; in TCRdb, only in-frame clones are kept and a portion is missing. This table has 110,000 or so clones, over 70% appearing once. The chain combines TRBV25-1 with TRBJ2-3, with a possible D match to TRBD2 (6 bases). This receptor was taken from a man aged 35-49 years in good health and CMV-seronegative. The sequenced sample consisted of PBMCs. The CDR3 nucleotides read TGTGCCAGCAGGGGGGGAGGTACGCAGTATTTT. Its protein is CASRGGGTQYF. The whole variable domain, filled in from reference TRBV25-1 and TRBJ2-3, reads EADIYQTPRYLVIGTGKKITLECSQTMGHDKMYWYQQDPGMELHLIHYSYGVNSTEKGDLSSESTVSRIRTEHFPLTLESARPSHTSQYLCASRGGGTQYFGPGTRLTVL.